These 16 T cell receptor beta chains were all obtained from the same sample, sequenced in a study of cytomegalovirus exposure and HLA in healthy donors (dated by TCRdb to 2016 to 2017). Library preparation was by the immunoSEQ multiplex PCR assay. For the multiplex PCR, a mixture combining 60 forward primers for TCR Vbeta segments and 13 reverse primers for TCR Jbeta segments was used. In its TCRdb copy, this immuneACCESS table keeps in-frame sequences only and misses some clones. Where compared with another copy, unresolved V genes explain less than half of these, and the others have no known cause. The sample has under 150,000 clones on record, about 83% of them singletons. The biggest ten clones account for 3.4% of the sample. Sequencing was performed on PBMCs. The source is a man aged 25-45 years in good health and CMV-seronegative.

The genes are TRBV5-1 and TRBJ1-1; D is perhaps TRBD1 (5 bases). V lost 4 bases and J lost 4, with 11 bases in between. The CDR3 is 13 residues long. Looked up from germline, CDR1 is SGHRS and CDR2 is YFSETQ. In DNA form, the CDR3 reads TGCGCCAGCAGCATAGTGGGGGGCACTGAAGCTTTCTTT. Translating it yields CASSIVGGTEAFF.

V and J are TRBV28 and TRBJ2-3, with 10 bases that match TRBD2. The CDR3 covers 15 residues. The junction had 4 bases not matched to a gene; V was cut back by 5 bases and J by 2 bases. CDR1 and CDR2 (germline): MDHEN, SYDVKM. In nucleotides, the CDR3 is TGTGCCAGCAGTAAGACTAGCGGGTTCACAGATACGCAGTATTTT. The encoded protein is CASSKTSGFTDTQYF.

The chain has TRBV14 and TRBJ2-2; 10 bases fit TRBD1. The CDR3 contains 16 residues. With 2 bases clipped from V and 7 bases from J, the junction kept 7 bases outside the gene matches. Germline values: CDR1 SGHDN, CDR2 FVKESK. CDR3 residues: CASSQRLTGGGGELFF. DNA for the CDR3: TGTGCCAGCAGCCAACGGTTGACAGGGGGCGGCGGGGAGCTGTTTTTT.

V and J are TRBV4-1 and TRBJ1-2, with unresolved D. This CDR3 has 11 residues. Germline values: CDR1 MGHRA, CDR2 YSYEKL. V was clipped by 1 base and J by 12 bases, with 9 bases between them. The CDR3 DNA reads TGCGCCAGCAGCCAAGGGGAGTTTAACACCTTC. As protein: CASSQGEFNTF.

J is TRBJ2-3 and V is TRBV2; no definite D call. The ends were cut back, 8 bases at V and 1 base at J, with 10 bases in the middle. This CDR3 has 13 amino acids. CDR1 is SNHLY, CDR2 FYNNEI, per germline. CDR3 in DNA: TGTGCCAGCTTCGGTCCGGGCACAGATACGCAGTATTTT. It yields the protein CASFGPGTDTQYF.

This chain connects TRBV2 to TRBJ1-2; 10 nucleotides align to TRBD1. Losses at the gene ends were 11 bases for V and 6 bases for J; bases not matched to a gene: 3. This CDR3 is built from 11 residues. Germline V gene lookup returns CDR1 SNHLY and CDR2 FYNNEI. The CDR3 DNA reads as TGTGCCTCCGGGACAGGGGATGGCTACACCTTC. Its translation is CASGTGDGYTF. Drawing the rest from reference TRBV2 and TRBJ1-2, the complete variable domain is EPEVTQTPSHQVTQMGQEVILRCVPISNHLYFYWYRQILGQKVEFLVSFYNNEISEKSEIFDDQFSVERPDGSNFTLKIRSTKLEDSAMYFCASGTGDGYTFGSGTRLTVV.

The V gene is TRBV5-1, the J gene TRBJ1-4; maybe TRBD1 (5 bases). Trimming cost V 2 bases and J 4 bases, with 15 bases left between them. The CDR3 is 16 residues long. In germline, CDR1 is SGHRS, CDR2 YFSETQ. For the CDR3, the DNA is TGCGCCAGCAGCTTATGGGCAGGGAAGAGTAATGAAAAACTGTTTTTT. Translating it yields CASSLWAGKSNEKLFF.

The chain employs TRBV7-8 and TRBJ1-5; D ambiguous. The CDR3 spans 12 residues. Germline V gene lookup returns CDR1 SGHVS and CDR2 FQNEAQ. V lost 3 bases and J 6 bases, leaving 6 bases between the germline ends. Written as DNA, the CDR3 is TGTGCCAGCAGCTTGAGTCCTCAGCCCCAGCATTTT. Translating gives CASSLSPQPQHF.

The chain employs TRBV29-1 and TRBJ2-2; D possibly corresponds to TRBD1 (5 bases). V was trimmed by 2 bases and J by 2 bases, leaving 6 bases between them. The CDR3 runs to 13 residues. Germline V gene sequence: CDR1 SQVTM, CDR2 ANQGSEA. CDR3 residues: CSVEQGNTGELFF. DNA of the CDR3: TGCAGCGTTGAACAGGGCAACACCGGGGAGCTGTTTTTT.

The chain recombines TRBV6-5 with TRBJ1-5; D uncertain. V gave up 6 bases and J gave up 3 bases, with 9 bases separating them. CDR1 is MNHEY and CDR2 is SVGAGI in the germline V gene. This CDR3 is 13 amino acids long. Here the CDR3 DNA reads TGTGCCAGCAGGCGGGATTCCAATCAGCCCCAGCATTTT. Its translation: CASRRDSNQPQHF.

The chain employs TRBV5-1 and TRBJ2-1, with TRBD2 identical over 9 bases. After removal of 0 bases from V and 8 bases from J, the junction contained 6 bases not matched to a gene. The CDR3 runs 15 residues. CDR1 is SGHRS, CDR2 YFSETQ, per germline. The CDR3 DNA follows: TGCGCCAGCAGCTTGGTCCGCGGGGGGGGGCATGAGCAGTTCTTC. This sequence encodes CASSLVRGGGHEQFF.

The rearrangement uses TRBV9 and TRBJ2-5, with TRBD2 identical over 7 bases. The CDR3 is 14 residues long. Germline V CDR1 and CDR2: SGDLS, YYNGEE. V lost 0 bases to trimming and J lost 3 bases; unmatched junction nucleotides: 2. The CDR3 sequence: CASSVGAGEETQYF. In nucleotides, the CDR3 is TGTGCCAGCAGCGTAGGGGCGGGGGAAGAGACCCAGTACTTC. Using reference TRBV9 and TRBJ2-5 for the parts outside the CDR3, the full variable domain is DSGVTQTPKHLITATGQRVTLRCSPRSGDLSVYWYQQSLDQGLQFLIQYYNGEERAKGNILERFSAQQFPDLHSELNLSSLELGDSALYFCASSVGAGEETQYFGPGTRLLVL.

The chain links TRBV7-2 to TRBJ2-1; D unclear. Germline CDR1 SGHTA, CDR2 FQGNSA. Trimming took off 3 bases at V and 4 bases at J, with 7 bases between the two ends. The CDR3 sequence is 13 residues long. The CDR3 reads CASSFSQYNEQFF. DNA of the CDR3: TGTGCCAGCAGCTTCTCACAATACAATGAGCAGTTCTTC.

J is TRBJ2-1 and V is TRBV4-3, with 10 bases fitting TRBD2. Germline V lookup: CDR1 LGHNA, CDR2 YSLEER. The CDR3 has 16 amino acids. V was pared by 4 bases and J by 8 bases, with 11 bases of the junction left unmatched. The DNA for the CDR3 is TGCGCCAGCAGCCGGTTGAGGCTAGCGGGGGTTTATGAGCAGTTCTTC. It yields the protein CASSRLRLAGVYEQFF.

CDR3 residues: CASSLVDRGNTGELFF. Here the CDR3 DNA reads TGTGCCAGCAGCTTAGTAGACAGGGGCAACACCGGGGAGCTGTTTTTT. The chain recombines TRBV7-6 with TRBJ2-2; 8 nucleotides agree with TRBD1. The length of the CDR3 is 16 residues. The V and J ends lost 1 base and 2 bases, in that order; junction bases with no gene match: 3. CDR1 and CDR2 from the germline V gene are SGHVS and FNYEAQ. Full variable domain (rest looked up from reference TRBV7-6 and TRBJ2-2): GAGVSQSPRYKVTKRGQDVALRCDPISGHVSLYWYRQALGQGPEFLTYFNYEAQQDKSGLPNDRFSAERPEGSISTLTIQRTEQRDSAMYRCASSLVDRGNTGELFFGEGSRLTVL.

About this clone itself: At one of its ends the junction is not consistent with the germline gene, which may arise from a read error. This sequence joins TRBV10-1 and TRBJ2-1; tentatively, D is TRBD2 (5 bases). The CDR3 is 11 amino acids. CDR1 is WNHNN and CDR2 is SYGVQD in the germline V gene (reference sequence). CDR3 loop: CASSDYSSPLF. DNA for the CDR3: TGCGCCAGCAGTGATTATTCTAGCCCCCTCTTC.